One and the same sample provided the 24 T cell receptor beta chains below, sequenced in a study of blood T cells in healthy people across ages. A second roughly 7 to 11 cycle PCR used barcoded and J-beta primers. Using its own MiXCR run on the 5' RACE reads, TCRdb lists one record per CDR3 protein. In the table there are some 1.5 million distinct CDR3 sequences, 42% of which are singletons. Sample: blood. The receptor source for this set is a woman under 30 in good health.

This clonotype has just a few counts. The chain is built from TRBV7-2 and TRBJ1-2, with 8 bases aligning to TRBD1. The CDR3 contains 15 residues. The ends lost 4 bases at V and 5 bases at J; junction bases unmatched: 9. CDR1 SGHTA and CDR2 FQGNSA come from the germline V gene. The CDR3 DNA follows: TGTGCCAGCAGCTCAGACAGGGGCTCTTGGTATGGCTACACCTTC. It specifies CASSSDRGSWYGYTF.

The rearrangement uses TRBV5-1 and TRBJ1-4; a weak D match, TRBD1 (6 bases). Per germline, CDR1 SGHRS and CDR2 YFSETQ. The CDR3 loop spans 19 amino acids. Trimming removed 1 base at V and 0 bases at J, with 19 bases between. The CDR3 DNA reads as TGCGCCAGCAGCTTGCTTAGTGGACAGACCGCCGCAACTAATGAAAAACTGTTTTTT. Protein sequence: CASSLLSGQTAATNEKLFF.

The chain is built from TRBV10-3 and TRBJ1-2, with D perhaps TRBD1 (6 bases). Per germline, CDR1 ENHRY and CDR2 SYGVKD. This CDR3 region has 14 residues. Between the trimmed V and J ends, which lost 6 bases and 8 bases, there was a span of 19 bases. CDR3 protein: CAISEGGNVWGYTF. CDR3 in DNA: TGTGCCATCAGCGAGGGGGGGAACGTTTGGGGCTACACCTTC.

The chain has TRBV12-3 or TRBV12-4 and TRBJ1-1, with D maybe TRBD1 (5 bases). The CDR3 loop spans 13 amino acids. V shed 2 bases and J shed 5 bases, with 9 bases lying between them. CDR3 DNA: TGTGCCAGCAGTTTAATTGAGGGGACTGAAGCTTTCTTT. Translating it yields CASSLIEGTEAFF.

This clonotype was seen more than once but under ten times. The V call is TRBV6-2 or TRBV6-3, the J call TRBJ2-2, with D possibly matching TRBD2 (5 bases). The V gene's germline CDR1 is MNHEY and CDR2 SVGEGT. The CDR3 totals 14 residues. V lost 5 bases, J lost 5 bases, and 12 bases lay in between. Here the CDR3 reads CASSKRGSTGELFF. CDR3 nucleotides: TGTGCCAGCAGTAAACGGGGATCGACCGGGGAGCTGTTTTTT.

The chain links TRBV2 to TRBJ2-7, with no clear D. Germline V gene data show CDR1 as SNHLY and CDR2 as FYNNEI. The CDR3 covers 10 residues. Between the trimmed V and J ends, which lost 6 bases and 6 bases, there was a span of 6 bases. CDR3 DNA sequence: TGTGCCAGCAGGACTTCCGAGCAGTACTTC. It translates to CASRTSEQYF.

In its sample, this clonotype was seen a few times. This sequence joins TRBV20-1 and TRBJ1-1, with a weak D call TRBD1 (5 bases). The ends were cut back, 4 bases at V and 1 base at J, with 10 bases in the middle. This CDR3 is 13 amino acids long. The germline V gene has CDR1 DFQATT and CDR2 SNEGSKA (reference sequence). Here the CDR3 reads CSATGIQNTEAFF. The CDR3 DNA reads TGCAGTGCTACAGGGATTCAGAACACTGAAGCTTTCTTT.

This sequence joins TRBV18 and TRBJ2-1; 7 nucleotides match TRBD2. With the DNA end fitting TRBJ2-7 better, the J assignment may be wrong. The CDR3 has 16 residues. CDR1 KGHSH and CDR2 LQKENI come from the germline V gene. In DNA, the CDR3 is TGTGCCAGCTCACCACGCCGCGGGAGCTCCTACAATGAGCAGTACTTC. Its protein product is CASSPRRGSSYNEQYF.

The V call is TRBV20-1, the J call TRBJ2-7; 9 positions match TRBD2. J was trimmed by 7 bases and V by 3 bases; bases with no gene match: 16. CDR1 is DFQATT and CDR2 is SNEGSKA in the germline V gene (reference sequence). The CDR3 spans 16 residues. CDR3 sequence reads: CSASPRAGGPLNEQYF. As DNA, the CDR3 is TGCAGTGCTAGCCCCCGTGCGGGGGGGCCACTTAATGAGCAGTACTTC.

This clonotype was recorded a few times. The chain couples TRBV20-1 to TRBJ2-7; TRBD2 agrees at 9 bases. The J call is in doubt because the DNA end fits TRBJ2-5 better. CDR3 length: 15 residues. Germline CDR1 is DFQATT and CDR2 is SNEGSKA (reference sequence). The CDR3 bases are TGCAGTGCCCCGATCAGCGCTAGCGGGAAGGAGACCCAGTACTTC. It specifies CSAPISASGKETQYF.

The chain carries TRBV4-2 and TRBJ1-2, with 9 bases matching TRBD1. Trimming took 5 bases from V and 8 from J; bases not matched to a gene: 15. This CDR3 contains 16 residues. Germline V gives CDR1 LGHNA, CDR2 YNFKEQ. The CDR3 DNA reads TGTGCCAGCAGCGACCCCCCCCTGGACAGGGGTTGGGGCTACACCTTC. The encoded protein is CASSDPPLDRGWGYTF.

The chain recombines TRBV7-9 with TRBJ2-3; no definite D call. This CDR3 spans 17 amino acids. Deletions cut 1 base from V and 6 bases from J, with 20 bases between. The germline CDR1 and CDR2 sequences are SEHNR and FQNEAQ (reference sequence). This CDR3 is CASSLGDFRRFTDTQYF. CDR3 sequence (DNA): TGTGCCAGCAGCTTAGGGGATTTTAGGCGATTTACTGATACGCAGTATTTT.

This clonotype occurred a few times. The chain has TRBV7-2 and TRBJ1-1, with 11 bases aligning to TRBD1. This CDR3 is 13 amino acids long. Looked up from germline, CDR1 is SGHTA and CDR2 is FQGNSA. Trimming at V came to 3 bases and at J to 10 bases, leaving 4 bases not matched to a gene. The CDR3 sequence is CASSLGQGGVAFF. CDR3 bases: TGTGCCAGCAGCTTGGGACAGGGGGGCGTAGCTTTCTTT.

This rearrangement joins TRBV5-5 to TRBJ2-1; D ambiguous. The J call may be faulty, since TRBJ2-7 better matches the DNA end. Per the germline V gene, CDR1 is SGHKS and CDR2 is YYEKEE (reference sequence). The CDR3 length is 15 residues. The CDR3 loop reads CASSLVGSSYNEQYF. The CDR3 DNA reads TGTGCCAGCAGCTTGGTGGGTAGCTCCTACAATGAGCAGTACTTC.

The rearrangement joins TRBV27 to TRBJ1-1; D gene uncertain. V lost 4 bases and J 6 bases, leaving 21 bases between the germline ends. Germline V gives CDR1 MNHEY, CDR2 SMNVEV (reference sequence). There are 16 residues in the CDR3. The CDR3 is CASSSLLSKLRAEAFF. CDR3 DNA sequence: TGTGCCAGCAGTTCCCTCTTATCCAAGCTGAGGGCTGAAGCTTTCTTT.

The V and J genes are TRBV11-3 and TRBJ2-7; 7 bases are shared with TRBD2. The CDR3 loop spans 13 amino acids. V was clipped by 4 bases and J by 6 bases; unmatched bases: 6. The germline gives CDR1 SGHNT, CDR2 YENEEA. The CDR3 loop is CASSWDYLGEQYF. CDR3 nucleotide sequence: TGTGCCAGCAGCTGGGACTACTTGGGCGAGCAGTACTTC.

V is TRBV6-2 or TRBV6-3 and J is TRBJ2-7; D call uncertain. CDR1 MNHEY and CDR2 SVGEGT come from the germline V gene. With 2 bases removed from V and 1 base from J, the gap between germline ends came to 15 bases. This CDR3 region has 16 residues. The CDR3 DNA sequence: TGTGCCAGCAGTTACGAACCTAGGACGGTTTCCTACGAGCAGTACTTC. This translates into CASSYEPRTVSYEQYF.

This clonotype was detected once. The V call is TRBV7-9, the J call TRBJ2-1; D unclear. The V and J ends lost 2 bases and 9 bases respectively, with 5 bases between them. Germline lookup yields CDR1 SEHNR and CDR2 FQNEAQ (reference sequence). This CDR3 is 11 amino acids long. The CDR3 bases are TGTGCCAGCAGCTTAAAAAGTGAGCAGTTCTTC. Amino acid sequence: CASSLKSEQFF.

Details on this clonotype: Sequence at one end of the junction differs from germline and may be a read error. The rearrangement uses TRBV5-1 and TRBJ2-1; 11 nucleotides line up with TRBD2. The CDR3 has 15 amino acids. The germline V gene has CDR1 SGHRS and CDR2 YFSETQ. The CDR3 DNA is TGCGTCAGCAACCCTAGCGGGGGGACTTCTCCTGAGCAGTTCTTC. Amino acid sequence: CVSNPSGGTSPEQFF. Filled out from reference TRBV5-1 and TRBJ2-1, the complete variable domain reads KAGVTQTPRYLIKTRGQQVTLSCSPISGHRSVSWYQQTPGQGLQFLFEYFSETQRNKGNFPGRFSGRQFSNSRSEMNVSTLELGDSALYLCVSNPSGGTSPEQFFGPGTRLTVL.

This chain joins TRBV28 and TRBJ2-7; 8 bases align to TRBD1. The CDR3 totals 13 residues. The germline CDR1 and CDR2 sequences are MDHEN and SYDVKM. The V and J ends lost 6 bases and 6 bases, in that order; junction bases with no gene match: 7. The CDR3 reads CASRDRTGLEQYF. The DNA for the CDR3 is TGTGCCAGCAGGGACCGGACAGGGCTCGAGCAGTACTTC.

In this sample, this clonotype turned up a few times. V is TRBV4-1 and J is TRBJ2-1, with a tentative D call TRBD1 (6 bases). V gave up 3 bases and J gave up 5 bases, with 14 bases separating them. This CDR3 region has 15 residues. The V gene's germline CDR1 is MGHRA and CDR2 YSYEKL. CDR3 loop: CASSHDMDSNNEQFF. The CDR3 region has the DNA TGCGCCAGCAGCCATGACATGGACAGCAACAATGAGCAGTTCTTC.

This clonotype was detected many times. The chain is built from TRBV29-1 and TRBJ2-5; no clear D gene. Gene TRBJ2-7 matches the end of the DNA better, so the J call may be wrong. Germline V lookup: CDR1 SQVTM, CDR2 ANQGSEA. The CDR3 loop spans 11 amino acids. CDR3 in amino acids: CSVDGGNEQYF. CDR3 DNA sequence: TGCAGCGTTGACGGTGGTAACGAGCAGTACTTC.

In nucleotides, the CDR3 is TGTGCCAGCAGTGAAGGGAAAGATACGCAGTATTTT. Its translation is CASSEGKDTQYF. The rearrangement uses TRBV2 and TRBJ2-3; D uncertain. The CDR3 is 12 amino acids. Looked up from germline, CDR1 is SNHLY and CDR2 is FYNNEI. The V end was cut by 1 base, the J end by 5 bases, with 4 bases between.

V gene TRBV4-1 combines with J gene TRBJ2-1, with TRBD2 identical over 7 bases. With the DNA end fitting TRBJ2-7 better, the J assignment may be wrong. The CDR3 runs 15 residues. Germline lookup yields CDR1 MGHRA and CDR2 YSYEKL. The DNA for the CDR3 is TGCGCCAGCAGCCGGCCGAGTATGGGAGGGAATGAGCAGTACTTC. It translates to CASSRPSMGGNEQYF.